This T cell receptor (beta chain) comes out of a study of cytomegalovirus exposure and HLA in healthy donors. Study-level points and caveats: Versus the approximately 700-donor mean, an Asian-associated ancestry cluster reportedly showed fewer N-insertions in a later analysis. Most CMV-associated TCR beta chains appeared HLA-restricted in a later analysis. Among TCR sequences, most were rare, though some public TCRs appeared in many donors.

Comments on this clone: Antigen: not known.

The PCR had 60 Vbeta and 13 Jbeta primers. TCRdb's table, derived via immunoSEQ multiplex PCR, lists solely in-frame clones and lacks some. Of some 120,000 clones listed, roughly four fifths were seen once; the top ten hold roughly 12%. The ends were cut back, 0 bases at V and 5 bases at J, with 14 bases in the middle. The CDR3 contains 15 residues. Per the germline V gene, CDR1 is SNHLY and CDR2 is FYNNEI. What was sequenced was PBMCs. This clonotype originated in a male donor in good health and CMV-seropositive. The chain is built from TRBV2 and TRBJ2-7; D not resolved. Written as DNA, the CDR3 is TGTGCCAGCAGTGAAGCGCTTGGCCTCCCAAACGAGCAGTACTTC. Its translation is CASSEALGLPNEQYF.